Sequencing of this T cell receptor (beta chain) was carried out in a study of cytotoxic CD8 clonotypes in ibrutinib-treated CLL. Study overall: Enrolment comprised under twelve relapsed/refractory and over 14 treatment-naive patients; approximately 18 were IGHV unmutated. Response was recorded as partial in approximately 25 patients and complete in 2; at median approximately six years, around 14 remained remitted and about 12 had progressed. General study results and limits: Among the clonotypes, public ones were uncommon and contracted or held stable on treatment.

Assay: immunoSEQ multiplex PCR; the TCRdb copy retains only in-frame clones and omits some. The sample comprises about 40,000 clones, roughly 70% of which are singletons, and about 9.5% rests with the top ten. This CDR3 spans 15 amino acids. The V gene's germline CDR1 is SGHRS and CDR2 YFSETQ. V was shortened by 6 bases and J by 3 bases, with 16 bases between the two germline ends. TCR beta library input comprised approximately 2 micrograms of genomic DNA from cryopreserved PBMCs. Remarks on this clone: Its antigen is undetermined.

The sequences come from PBMCs, collected at disease progression, from a patient treated with ibrutinib. The source is a human donor with chronic lymphocytic leukemia. The rearrangement uses TRBV5-1 and TRBJ2-1; D perhaps matches TRBD1 (5 bases). In DNA form, the CDR3 reads TGCGCCAGCATCAAGTCGGTGGACAACTACAATGAGCAGTTCTTC. Amino acid sequence: CASIKSVDNYNEQFF.